A single sample is the source of the 17 T cell receptor beta chains below, sequenced in a study of blood T cells in healthy people across ages. Primers used in a second PCR of roughly 6 to 11 cycles were a sample-barcoded 5' primer and a J-beta primer mix. TCRdb re-called the 5' RACE reads with MiXCR, one entry per CDR3 protein. The data hold more than 1.4 million distinct CDR3 sequences, with 42% observed a single time. Specimen: blood. These receptors originate from a woman between 18 and 29 years old in good health.

The chain has TRBV13 and TRBJ2-1; 12 bases match TRBD2. V shed 2 bases, J shed 8 bases, and the junction held 13 bases outside the gene matches. Germline assignment: CDR1 PRHDT and CDR2 FYEKMQ (reference sequence). The CDR3 is 18 amino acids. The CDR3 sequence: CASSLLTRLAGDLYEQFF. DNA for the CDR3: TGTGCCAGCAGCTTACTAACACGACTAGCGGGAGACCTGTATGAGCAGTTCTTC.

This clonotype was detected only a few times. The chain links TRBV6-6 to TRBJ2-5; 7 nucleotides align to TRBD1. The CDR3 extends over 13 amino acids. The germline V gene encodes CDR1 MNHNY and CDR2 SVGAGI (reference sequence). The trim removed 5 bases at V and 2 bases at J, leaving 2 bases unmatched. This chain's CDR3 is CASSMGQQETQYF. CDR3 DNA: TGTGCCAGCAGTATGGGACAGCAAGAGACCCAGTACTTC.

This clonotype has only a few counts. The chain combines TRBV4-2 with TRBJ1-1; D is uncertain. V lost 3 bases to trimming and J lost 3 bases, with 11 bases between them. Per germline, CDR1 LGHNA and CDR2 YNFKEQ. This CDR3 has 14 amino acids. The CDR3 loop is CASSHDLRDTEAFF. As DNA, the CDR3 is TGTGCCAGCAGCCACGACCTCCGGGACACTGAAGCTTTCTTT.

The rearrangement joins TRBV11-1 to TRBJ2-5, with D perhaps matching TRBD2 (5 bases). The germline V gene encodes CDR1 SGHAT and CDR2 FQDESV (reference sequence). The CDR3 loop spans 15 amino acids. V lost 1 base, J lost 2 bases, and 11 bases lay in between. CDR3 nucleotides: TGTGCCAGCAGCTTAGTGGGCGGGCGGCAAGAGACCCAGTACTTC. It yields the protein CASSLVGGRQETQYF.

The chain has TRBV13 and TRBJ2-1; D uncertain. Germline CDR1 reads PRHDT; CDR2 reads FYEKMQ (reference sequence). V shed 2 bases and J shed 7 bases, with 9 bases lying between them. The CDR3 contains 13 residues. The CDR3 region has the DNA TGTGCCAGCAGCTTATTCGTGGGGAATGAGCAGTTCTTC. Protein product: CASSLFVGNEQFF.

The chain links TRBV20-1 to TRBJ2-1; a possible D gene is TRBD2 (6 bases). This CDR3 is 16 amino acids long. Germline CDR1 is DFQATT and CDR2 is SNEGSKA (reference sequence). V lost 1 base and J lost 6, with 19 bases in between. The CDR3 region has the DNA TGCAGTGCTAGAGCGGGTAATAGCGGAGTCCCCAATGAGCAGTTCTTC. Translated: CSARAGNSGVPNEQFF.

The gene calls are TRBV3-1 and TRBJ2-7; possibly TRBD1 for D (7 bases). The DNA end is more similar to TRBJ2-5, so the J call may be wrong. There are 16 residues in the CDR3. Per germline, CDR1 LGHDT and CDR2 YNNKEL (reference sequence). The CDR3 DNA sequence: TGTGCCAGCAGCCCGAGACAGGGAGGAGTTGAAAAGACCCAGTACTTC. Translating gives CASSPRQGGVEKTQYF.

This clonotype was picked up a small number of times. This chain links TRBV2 with TRBJ2-1; 12 bases are shared with TRBD2. Germline V CDR1 and CDR2: SNHLY, FYNNEI. The CDR3 is 15 amino acids. V shed 4 bases, J shed 8 bases, and the junction held 6 bases outside the gene matches. The CDR3 spells CASSATSGRGDEQFF. For the CDR3, the DNA is TGTGCCAGCAGTGCGACTAGCGGGAGAGGCGATGAGCAGTTCTTC.

The genes are TRBV5-1 and TRBJ2-1; a possible D gene is TRBD1 (6 bases). The germline V gene encodes CDR1 SGHRS and CDR2 YFSETQ. V lost 7 bases, J lost 1 base, and 12 bases lay in between. This CDR3 has 14 residues. The CDR3 DNA sequence: TGCGCCAGCTTAGCAGGGGTTTCCTACAATGAGCAGTTCTTC. This sequence encodes CASLAGVSYNEQFF. Complete variable domain (other parts from reference TRBV5-1 and TRBJ2-1): KAGVTQTPRYLIKTRGQQVTLSCSPISGHRSVSWYQQTPGQGLQFLFEYFSETQRNKGNFPGRFSGRQFSNSRSEMNVSTLELGDSALYLCASLAGVSYNEQFFGPGTRLTVL.

This chain joins TRBV7-9 and TRBJ2-7, with TRBD2 identical over 10 bases. Trimming at V came to 4 bases and at J to 3 bases, leaving 6 bases not matched to a gene. CDR3 length: 15 residues. Germline V gene data show CDR1 as SEHNR and CDR2 as FQNEAQ (reference sequence). The CDR3 loop reads CASSSGLAVLYEQYF. The CDR3 DNA sequence: TGTGCCAGCAGCTCCGGACTAGCGGTACTCTACGAGCAGTACTTC.

In this sample, this clonotype turned up a few times. The rearrangement links TRBV3-1 to TRBJ2-7, with D possibly being TRBD1 or TRBD2 (6 bases each). This CDR3 is built from 17 residues. The germline V gene encodes CDR1 LGHDT and CDR2 YNNKEL (reference sequence). V gave up 2 bases and J gave up 3 bases, with 20 bases separating them. This CDR3 is CASSQRDGGPLVYEQYF. As DNA, the CDR3 is TGTGCCAGCAGCCAACGTGATGGGGGGCCGTTGGTCTACGAGCAGTACTTC.

This clonotype came up a few times. The chain employs TRBV2 and TRBJ1-2; D uncertain. Trimming pared 3 bases from V and 6 bases from J, leaving 11 bases between. Germline-derived CDR1 and CDR2 are SNHLY and FYNNEI. This CDR3 comprises 13 residues. This chain's CDR3 is CASSERRADGYTF. Written as DNA, the CDR3 is TGTGCCAGCAGTGAGAGAAGGGCCGATGGCTACACCTTC. The full variable domain, rest sourced from reference TRBV2 and TRBJ1-2, is EPEVTQTPSHQVTQMGQEVILRCVPISNHLYFYWYRQILGQKVEFLVSFYNNEISEKSEIFDDQFSVERPDGSNFTLKIRSTKLEDSAMYFCASSERRADGYTFGSGTRLTVV.

This clonotype has a handful of counts. Possible read error: a much larger clone is one base away. V gene TRBV7-2 combines with J gene TRBJ2-7; D unresolved. Germline loops: CDR1 SGHTA, CDR2 FQGNSA. This CDR3 has 13 residues. The CDR3 DNA reads TGTGCCAACAGCTTAGGTGATTACTACGAGCAGTACTTC. As protein: CANSLGDYYEQYF. Supplemented by reference TRBV7-2 and TRBJ2-7, the full variable domain reads GAGVSQSPSNKVTEKGKDVELRCDPISGHTALYWYRQSLGQGLEFLIYFQGNSAPDKSGLPSDRFSAERTGGSVSTLTIQRTQQEDSAVYLCANSLGDYYEQYFGPGTRLTVT.

About this clonotype itself: The CDR3 carries no conserved terminal phenylalanine or tryptophan, so it likely arises from a read error. This CDR3 is CSASAAARDEQFS. As DNA, the CDR3 is TGCAGTGCTTCGGCAGCCGCTCGGGATGAGCAGTTCTCC. The chain is built from TRBV20-1 and TRBJ2-1; no reliable D call. V lost 5 bases, J lost 8 bases, and 16 bases lay in between. Germline V lookup: CDR1 DFQATT, CDR2 SNEGSKA (reference sequence). The CDR3 loop spans 13 amino acids.

This clonotype was seen ten or more times. The chain links TRBV28 to TRBJ1-2; a weak D match, TRBD1 (5 bases). Deletions cut 2 bases from V and 0 bases from J, with 10 bases between. CDR1 and CDR2 (germline): MDHEN, SYDVKM. The CDR3 spans 15 residues. CDR3 loop: CASSLGEGANYGYTF. DNA of the CDR3: TGTGCCAGCAGTTTAGGGGAAGGGGCTAACTATGGCTACACCTTC.

A few counts support this clonotype. The V call is TRBV6-5, the J call TRBJ2-7, with unresolved D. This CDR3 contains 15 residues. V dropped 2 bases and J dropped 0 bases, with 11 bases sitting between them. Looked up from germline, CDR1 is MNHEY and CDR2 is SVGAGI. The CDR3 nucleotides are TGTGCCAGCAGTTACCTTTCAAAGAGCTCCTACGAGCAGTACTTC. Translating it yields CASSYLSKSSYEQYF.

The chain recombines TRBV6-1 with TRBJ1-2; D might be TRBD1 (5 bases). The CDR3 spans 14 residues. The V end lost 1 base, the J end lost 8 bases, and 14 bases lay between the germline ends. CDR1 and CDR2 from the germline V gene are MNHNS and SASEGT. The CDR3 DNA follows: TGTGCCAGCAGTGAAGTCATGACAGCGGTCGGCTACACCTTC. Protein: CASSEVMTAVGYTF.